This T cell receptor (beta chain) was captured by sequencing in a study of beta chain features in type 1 diabetes. On the study more broadly: Analysis included 107,917,701 sorted cells drawn from all samples.

All of the isolated RNA was reverse transcribed, so expressed TCRB transcripts were sequenced. The repertoire was sequenced with immunoSEQ multiplex PCR; TCRdb's copy has only in-frame clones and lacks some. The sample yields approximately 380,000 clones, about 15% seen once. Sorted CD4+ subsets: naive, central memory, regulatory, stem cell-like memory (CD45RO/CCR7/CD25/CD127/CD95/CD27 panel). The sequenced sample was naive CD4+ T cells from blood. This receptor was obtained from a woman younger than 35 in good health.

DNA for the CDR3: TGCGCCAGCAGCCCGGGACAGGAGATCTATGGCTACACCTTC. This encodes CASSPGQEIYGYTF. The chain joins TRBV5-1 to TRBJ1-2; 8 nucleotides match TRBD1. V shed 4 bases and J 4 bases; nucleotides not matched to a gene: 6. Germline lookup yields CDR1 SGHRS and CDR2 YFSETQ. This CDR3 has 14 amino acids.